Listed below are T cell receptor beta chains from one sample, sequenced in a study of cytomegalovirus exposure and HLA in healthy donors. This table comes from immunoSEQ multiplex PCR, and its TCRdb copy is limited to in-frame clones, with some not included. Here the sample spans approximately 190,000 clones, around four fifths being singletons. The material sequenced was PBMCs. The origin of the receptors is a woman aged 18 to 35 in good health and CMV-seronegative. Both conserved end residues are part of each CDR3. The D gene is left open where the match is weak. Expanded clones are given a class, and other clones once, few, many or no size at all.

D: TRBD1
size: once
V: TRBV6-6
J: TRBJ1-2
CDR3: CASSYTGTVYGYTF
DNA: TGTGCCAGCAGTTATACCGGGACAGTCTATGGCTACACCTTC

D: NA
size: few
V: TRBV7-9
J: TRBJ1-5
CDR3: CASSRGDGINQPQHF
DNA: TGTGCCAGCAGCCGCGGGGACGGGATCAATCAGCCCCAGCATTTT

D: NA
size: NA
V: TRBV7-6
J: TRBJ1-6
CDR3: CASSPPRTASSYNSPLHF
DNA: TGTGCCAGCAGCCCCCCGCGGACAGCGAGCTCCTATAATTCACCCCTCCACTTT

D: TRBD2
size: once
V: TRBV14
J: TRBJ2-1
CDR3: CASSRSGGSYNEQFF
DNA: TGTGCCAGCAGTAGGAGCGGGGGGTCCTACAATGAGCAGTTCTTC

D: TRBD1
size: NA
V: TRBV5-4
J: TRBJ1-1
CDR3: CASSLWGQGIHNTEAFF
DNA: TGTGCCAGCAGCCTGTGGGGACAGGGGATTCATAACACTGAAGCTTTCTTT

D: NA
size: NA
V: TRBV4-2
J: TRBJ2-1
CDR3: CASSQEGAGQTYNEQFF
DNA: TGTGCCAGCAGCCAAGAAGGGGCAGGACAGACCTACAATGAGCAGTTCTTC

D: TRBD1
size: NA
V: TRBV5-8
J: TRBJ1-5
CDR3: CASSSTGGQPQHF
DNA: TGTGCCAGCAGCTCGACAGGGGGTCAGCCCCAGCATTTT

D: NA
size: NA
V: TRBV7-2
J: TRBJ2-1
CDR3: CASSFFSYNEQFF
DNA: TGTGCCAGCAGCTTTTTCTCTTACAATGAGCAGTTCTTC

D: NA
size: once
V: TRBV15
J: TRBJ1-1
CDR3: CATSRQGEEAFF
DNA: TGTGCCACCAGCCGACAAGGGGAAGAAGCTTTCTTT

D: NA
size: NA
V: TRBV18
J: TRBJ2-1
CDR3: CASSSTGSLEQFF
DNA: TGTGCCAGCTCATCGACAGGTTCTCTTGAGCAGTTCTTC

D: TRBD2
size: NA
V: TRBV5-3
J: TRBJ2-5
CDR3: CARSLFSALNKAGKLQETQYF
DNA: TGTGCCAGAAGCTTGTTTTCTGCTCTAAACAAAGCGGGGAAGCTCCAAGAGACCCAGTACTTC

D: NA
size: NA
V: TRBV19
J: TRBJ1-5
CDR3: CATGDWGQPQHF
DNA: TGTGCCACCGGGGACTGGGGTCAGCCCCAGCATTTT

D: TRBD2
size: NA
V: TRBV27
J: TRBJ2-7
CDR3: CASSSPGGSLPGEQYF
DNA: TGTGCCAGCAGTTCCCCGGGCGGGAGTCTTCCGGGCGAGCAGTACTTC

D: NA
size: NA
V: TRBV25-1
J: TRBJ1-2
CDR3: CASSDRDTFYGYTF
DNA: TGTGCCAGCAGTGACCGGGACACCTTCTATGGCTACACCTTC

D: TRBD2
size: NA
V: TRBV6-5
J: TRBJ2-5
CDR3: CASSRLAGGPGTQYF
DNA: TGTGCCAGCAGCAGACTAGCGGGGGGCCCAGGGACCCAGTACTTC

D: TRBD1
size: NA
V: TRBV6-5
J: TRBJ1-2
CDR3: CASSYSGTGDNYGYTF
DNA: TGTGCCAGCAGTTATTCCGGGACAGGGGATAACTATGGCTACACCTTC

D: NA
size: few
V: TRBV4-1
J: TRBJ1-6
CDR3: CASSQDRGSPLHF
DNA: TGCGCCAGCAGCCAAGACAGGGGTTCACCCCTCCACTTT

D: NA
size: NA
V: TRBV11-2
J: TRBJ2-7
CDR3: CASSPYTGSSYEQYF
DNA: TGTGCCAGCAGCCCATACACAGGGTCGTCCTACGAGCAGTACTTC

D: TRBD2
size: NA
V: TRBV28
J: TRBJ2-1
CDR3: CASSLRTSGTFF
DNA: TGTGCCAGCAGTCTCCGGACTAGCGGGACCTTCTTC

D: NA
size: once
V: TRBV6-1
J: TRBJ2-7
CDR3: CASGETTYEQYF
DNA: TGTGCCAGCGGCGAGACAACCTACGAGCAGTACTTC

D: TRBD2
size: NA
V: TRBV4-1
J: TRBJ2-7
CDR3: CASSQGTSGAYEQYF
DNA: TGCGCCAGCAGCCAAGGGACTAGCGGGGCCTACGAGCAGTACTTC

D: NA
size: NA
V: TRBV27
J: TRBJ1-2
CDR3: CASSSGASGYTF
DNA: TGTGCCAGCAGTTCAGGGGCGTCTGGCTACACCTTC

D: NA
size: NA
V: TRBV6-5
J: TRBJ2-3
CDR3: CASSFRGFTDTQYF
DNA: TGTGCCAGCAGTTTCAGGGGTTTCACAGATACGCAGTATTTT

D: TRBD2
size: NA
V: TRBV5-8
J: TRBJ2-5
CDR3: CASSLSGGETQYF
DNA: TGTGCCAGCAGCTTGTCGGGAGGGGAGACCCAGTACTTC

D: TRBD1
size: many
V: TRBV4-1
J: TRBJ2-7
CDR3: CASSHFFGQALHEQYF
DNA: TGCGCCAGCAGCCATTTTTTTGGACAGGCACTACATGAGCAGTACTTC

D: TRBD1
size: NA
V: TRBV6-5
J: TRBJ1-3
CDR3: CASSQTGGSGNTIYF
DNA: TGTGCCAGCAGTCAGACAGGGGGCTCTGGAAACACCATATATTTT

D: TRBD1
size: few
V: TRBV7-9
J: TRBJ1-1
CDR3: CASSPGWSGGPEAFF
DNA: TGTGCCAGCAGCCCCGGGTGGTCAGGGGGCCCTGAAGCTTTCTTT

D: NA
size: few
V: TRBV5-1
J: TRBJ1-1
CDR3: CASSLVSGSMNTEAFF
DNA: TGCGCCAGCAGCTTGGTGTCAGGCTCCATGAACACTGAAGCTTTCTTT

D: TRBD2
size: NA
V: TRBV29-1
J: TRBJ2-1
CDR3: CSVDGGSNEQFF
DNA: TGCAGCGTTGACGGGGGGAGTAATGAGCAGTTCTTC

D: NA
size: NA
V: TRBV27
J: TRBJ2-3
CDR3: CASSLMRDTDTQYF
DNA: TGTGCCAGCAGTTTAATGCGGGACACAGATACGCAGTATTTT

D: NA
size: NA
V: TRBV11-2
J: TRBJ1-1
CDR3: CASSLLQGLNTEAFF
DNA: TGTGCCAGCAGCTTACTGCAGGGTCTGAACACTGAAGCTTTCTTT

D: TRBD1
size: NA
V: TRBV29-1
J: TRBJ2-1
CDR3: CSASGTGFNEQFF
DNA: TGCAGCGCCTCCGGGACAGGGTTCAATGAGCAGTTCTTC

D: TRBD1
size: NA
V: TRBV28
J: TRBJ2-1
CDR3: CASSLFQGARNEQFF
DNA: TGTGCCAGCAGTTTATTTCAGGGGGCGCGGAATGAGCAGTTCTTC

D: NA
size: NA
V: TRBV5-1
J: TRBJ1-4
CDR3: CASSYRPGATNEKLFF
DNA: TGCGCCAGCAGCTACAGGCCGGGCGCAACTAATGAAAAACTGTTTTTT

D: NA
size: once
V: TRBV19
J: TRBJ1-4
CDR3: CASMRGPSTNEKLFF
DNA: TGTGCCAGTATGCGGGGTCCCTCAACTAATGAAAAACTGTTTTTT

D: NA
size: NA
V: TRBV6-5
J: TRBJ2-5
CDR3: CASSYSYRVRETQYF
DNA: TGTGCCAGCAGTTACTCGTACAGGGTCCGTGAGACCCAGTACTTC

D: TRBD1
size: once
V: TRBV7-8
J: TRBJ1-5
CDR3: CASSPGGEQPQHF
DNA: TGTGCCAGCAGCCCAGGGGGCGAACAGCCCCAGCATTTT

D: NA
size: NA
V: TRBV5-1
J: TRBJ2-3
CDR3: CASSLWERASTDTQYF
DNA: TGCGCCAGCAGCTTGTGGGAGCGGGCCAGCACAGATACGCAGTATTTT

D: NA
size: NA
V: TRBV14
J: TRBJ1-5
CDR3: CASSPAGLGNQPQHF
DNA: TGTGCCAGCAGCCCCGCCGGACTGGGGAATCAGCCCCAGCACTTT

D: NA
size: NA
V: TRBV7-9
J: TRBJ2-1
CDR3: CASSSLGDEQFF
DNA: TGTGCCAGCAGCTCCTTAGGGGATGAGCAGTTCTTC

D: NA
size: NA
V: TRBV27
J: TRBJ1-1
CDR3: CASSFHAGRSEAEAFF
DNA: TGTGCCAGCAGTTTCCATGCGGGACGCTCGGAGGCTGAAGCTTTCTTT

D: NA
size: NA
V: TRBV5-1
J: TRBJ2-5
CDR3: CASRPDPGRGQETQYF
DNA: TGCGCCAGCAGACCTGATCCTGGCAGGGGCCAAGAGACCCAGTACTTC

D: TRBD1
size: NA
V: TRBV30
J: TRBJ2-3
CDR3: CAWSPGGLDTQYF
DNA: TGTGCCTGGAGTCCAGGGGGCCTAGATACGCAGTATTTT

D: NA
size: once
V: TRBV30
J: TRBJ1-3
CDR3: CAWDQGTGNTIYF
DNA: TGTGCCTGGGATCAGGGTACTGGAAACACCATATATTTT

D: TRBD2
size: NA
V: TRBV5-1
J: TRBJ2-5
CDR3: CASSNQLAGQETQYF
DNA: TGCGCCAGCAGCAATCAACTAGCGGGGCAAGAGACCCAGTACTTC

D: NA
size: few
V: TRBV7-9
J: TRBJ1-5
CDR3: CASSTGTSQGPQHF
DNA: TGTGCCAGCAGCACCGGGACAAGCCAAGGGCCCCAGCATTTT

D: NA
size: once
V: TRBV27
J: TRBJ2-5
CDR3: CASSPRTHRIQETQYF
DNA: TGTGCCAGCAGTCCGCGAACCCACAGGATCCAAGAGACCCAGTACTTC

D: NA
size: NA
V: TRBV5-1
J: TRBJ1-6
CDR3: CASSLGQLGDNSPLHF
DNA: TGCGCCAGCAGTTTAGGACAGCTTGGGGATAATTCACCCCTCCACTTT

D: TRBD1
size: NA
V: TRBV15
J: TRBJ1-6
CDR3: CATSSVGTGSPLHF
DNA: TGTGCCACCAGCAGCGTAGGGACAGGTTCACCCCTCCACTTT

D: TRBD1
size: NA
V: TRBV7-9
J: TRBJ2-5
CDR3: CASSHLGQLLETQYF
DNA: TGTGCCAGCAGCCATTTGGGACAGTTACTAGAGACCCAGTACTTC

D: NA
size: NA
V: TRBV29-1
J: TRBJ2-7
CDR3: CSVTESYEQYF
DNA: TGCAGCGTCACAGAGAGCTACGAGCAGTACTTC

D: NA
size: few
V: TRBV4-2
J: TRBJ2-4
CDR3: CASSQDSQRVNLAKNIQYF
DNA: TGTGCCAGCAGCCAAGATTCTCAGCGGGTCAACCTAGCCAAAAACATTCAGTACTTC

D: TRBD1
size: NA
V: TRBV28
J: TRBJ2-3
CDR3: CASRWRQGTDTQYF
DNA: TGTGCCAGCAGGTGGAGACAGGGAACAGATACGCAGTATTTT